This T cell receptor beta chain was captured in a study of cytomegalovirus exposure and HLA in healthy donors. The CDR3 extends over 17 amino acids. Germline lookup yields CDR1 SGHDT and CDR2 YYEEEE. V lost 1 base and J 1 base, leaving 17 bases between the germline ends. The table came from immunoSEQ multiplex PCR; TCRdb's copy has only in-frame clones and leaves some out. The sample records about 110,000 clones, about nine tenths being singletons. Sequencing was performed on PBMCs. This clonotype was sampled from a woman aged 18-30 years in good health and CMV-seronegative. The chain joins TRBV5-6 to TRBJ1-1, with unresolved D. The CDR3 nucleotides are TGTGCCAGCAGCTTGCGTCGAGAGGTGCTAACGAACACTGAAGCTTTCTTT. Its translation is CASSLRREVLTNTEAFF.